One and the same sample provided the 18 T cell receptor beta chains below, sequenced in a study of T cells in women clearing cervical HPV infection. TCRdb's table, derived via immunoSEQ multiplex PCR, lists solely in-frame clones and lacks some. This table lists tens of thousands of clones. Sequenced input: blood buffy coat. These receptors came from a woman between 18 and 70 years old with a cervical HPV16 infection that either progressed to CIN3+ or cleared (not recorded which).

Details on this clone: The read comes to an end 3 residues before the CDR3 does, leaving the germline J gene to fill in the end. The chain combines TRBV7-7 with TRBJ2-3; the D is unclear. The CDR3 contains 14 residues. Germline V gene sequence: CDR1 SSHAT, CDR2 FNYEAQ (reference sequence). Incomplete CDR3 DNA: TGTGCCAGCAGCTCAGGTCGGTTCCAAGAGACG. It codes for CASSSGRFQET. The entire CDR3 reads CASSSGRFQETQYF.

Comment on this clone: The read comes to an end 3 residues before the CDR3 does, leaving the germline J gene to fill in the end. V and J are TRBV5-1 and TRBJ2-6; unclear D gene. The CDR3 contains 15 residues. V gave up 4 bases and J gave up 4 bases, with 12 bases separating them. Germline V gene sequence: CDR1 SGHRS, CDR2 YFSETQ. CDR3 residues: CASSISLVGANVLTF. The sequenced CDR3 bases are TGCGCCAGCAGCATCTCTCTCGTGGGGGCCAACGTC.

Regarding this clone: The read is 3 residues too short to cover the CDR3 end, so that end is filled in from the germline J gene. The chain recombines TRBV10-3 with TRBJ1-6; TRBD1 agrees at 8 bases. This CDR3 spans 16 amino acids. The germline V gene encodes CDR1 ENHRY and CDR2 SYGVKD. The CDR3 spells CAISEPGTGVPGALHF. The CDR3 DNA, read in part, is TGTGCCATCAGTGAGCCCGGGACAGGAGTACCGGGGGCC.

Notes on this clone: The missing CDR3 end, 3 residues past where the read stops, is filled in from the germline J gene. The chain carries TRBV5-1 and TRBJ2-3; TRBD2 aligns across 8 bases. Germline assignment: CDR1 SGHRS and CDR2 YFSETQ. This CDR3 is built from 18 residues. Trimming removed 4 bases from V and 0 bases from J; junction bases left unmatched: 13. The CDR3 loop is CASSKDPLTSGSTDTQYF. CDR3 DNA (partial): TGCGCCAGCAGCAAGGACCCGCTAACTAGCGGTAGCACAGATACG. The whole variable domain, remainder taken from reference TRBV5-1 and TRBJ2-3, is KAGVTQTPRYLIKTRGQQVTLSCSPISGHRSVSWYQQTPGQGLQFLFEYFSETQRNKGNFPGRFSGRQFSNSRSEMNVSTLELGDSALYLCASSKDPLTSGSTDTQYFGPGTRLTVL.

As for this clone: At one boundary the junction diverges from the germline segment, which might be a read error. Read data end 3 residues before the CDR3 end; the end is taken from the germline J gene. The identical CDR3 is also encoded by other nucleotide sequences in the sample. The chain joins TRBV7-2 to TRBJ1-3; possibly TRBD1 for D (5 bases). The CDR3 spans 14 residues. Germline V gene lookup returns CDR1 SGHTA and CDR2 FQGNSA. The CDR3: CASSLGRVGNTIYF. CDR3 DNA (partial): TGTGCCAGCAGCTTGGGGCGAGTGGGAAACACT.

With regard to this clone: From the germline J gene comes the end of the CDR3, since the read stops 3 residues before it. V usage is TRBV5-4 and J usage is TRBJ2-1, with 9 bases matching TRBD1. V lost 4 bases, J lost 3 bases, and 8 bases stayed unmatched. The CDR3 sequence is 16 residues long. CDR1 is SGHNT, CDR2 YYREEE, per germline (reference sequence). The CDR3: CASSKSMGQGYNEQFF. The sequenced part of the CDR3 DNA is TGTGCCAGCAGCAAAAGTATGGGACAGGGCTACAATGAG.

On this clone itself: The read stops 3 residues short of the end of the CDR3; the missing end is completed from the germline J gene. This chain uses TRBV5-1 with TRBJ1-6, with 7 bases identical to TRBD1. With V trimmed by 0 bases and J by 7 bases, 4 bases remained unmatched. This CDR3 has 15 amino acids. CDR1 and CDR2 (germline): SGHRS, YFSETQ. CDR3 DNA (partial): TGCGCCAGCAGCTTGGGGGGACAGCGAAATTCACCC. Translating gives CASSLGGQRNSP. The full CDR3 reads CASSLGGQRNSPLHF.

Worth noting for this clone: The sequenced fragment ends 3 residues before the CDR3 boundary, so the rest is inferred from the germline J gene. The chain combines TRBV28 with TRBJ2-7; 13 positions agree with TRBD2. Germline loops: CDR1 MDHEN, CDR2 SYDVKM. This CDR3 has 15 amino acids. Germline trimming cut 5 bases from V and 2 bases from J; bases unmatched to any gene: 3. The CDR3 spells CASSGTSGAPYEQYF. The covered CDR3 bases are TGTGCCAGCAGTGGGACTAGCGGGGCTCCCTACGAG.

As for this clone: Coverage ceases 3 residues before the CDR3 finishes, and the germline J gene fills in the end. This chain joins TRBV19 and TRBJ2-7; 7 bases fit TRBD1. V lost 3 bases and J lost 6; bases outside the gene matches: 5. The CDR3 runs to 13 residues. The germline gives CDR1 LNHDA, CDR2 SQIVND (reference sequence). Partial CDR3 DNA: TGTGCCAGTAGTATCTACAGGGGCGGCGAG. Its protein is CASSIYRGGE. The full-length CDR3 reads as CASSIYRGGEQYF.

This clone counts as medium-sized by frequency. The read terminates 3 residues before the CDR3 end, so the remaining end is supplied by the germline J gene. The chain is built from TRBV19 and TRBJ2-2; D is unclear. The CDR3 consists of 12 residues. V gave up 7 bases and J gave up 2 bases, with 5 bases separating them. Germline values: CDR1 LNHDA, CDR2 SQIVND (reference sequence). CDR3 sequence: CASNLNTGELFF. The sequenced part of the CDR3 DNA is TGTGCCAGTAACTTAAACACCGGGGAG.

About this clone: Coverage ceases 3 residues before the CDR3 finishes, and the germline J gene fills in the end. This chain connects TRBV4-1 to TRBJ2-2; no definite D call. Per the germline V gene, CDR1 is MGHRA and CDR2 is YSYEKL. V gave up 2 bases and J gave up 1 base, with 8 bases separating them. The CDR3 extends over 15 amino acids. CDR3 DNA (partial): TGCGCCAGCAGCCAATCCTCAGGGAACACCGGGGAG. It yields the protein CASSQSSGNTGE. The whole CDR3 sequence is CASSQSSGNTGELFF.

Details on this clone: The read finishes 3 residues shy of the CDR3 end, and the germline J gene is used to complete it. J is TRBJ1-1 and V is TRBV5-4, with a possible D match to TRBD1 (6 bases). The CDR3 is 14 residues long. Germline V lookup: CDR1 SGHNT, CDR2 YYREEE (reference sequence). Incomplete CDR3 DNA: TGTGCCAGCAGCCCTACGGTCGCGGGGGCTGGG. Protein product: CASSPTVAGAG. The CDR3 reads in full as CASSPTVAGAGAFF.

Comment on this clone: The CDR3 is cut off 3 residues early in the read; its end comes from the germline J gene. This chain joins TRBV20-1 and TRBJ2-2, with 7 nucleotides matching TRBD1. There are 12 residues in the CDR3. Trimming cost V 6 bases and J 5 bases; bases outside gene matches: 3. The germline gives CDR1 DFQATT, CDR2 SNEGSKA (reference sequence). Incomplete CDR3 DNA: TGCAGTGCGCTGACAGGGACCGGGGAG. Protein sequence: CSALTGTGE. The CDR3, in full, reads CSALTGTGELFF.

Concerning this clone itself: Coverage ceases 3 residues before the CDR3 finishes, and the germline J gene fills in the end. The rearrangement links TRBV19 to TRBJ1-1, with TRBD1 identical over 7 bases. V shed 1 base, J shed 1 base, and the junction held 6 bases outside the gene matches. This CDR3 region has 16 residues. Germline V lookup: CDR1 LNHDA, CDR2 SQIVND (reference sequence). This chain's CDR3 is CASSIARQGGNTEAFF. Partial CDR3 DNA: TGTGCCAGTAGTATAGCGAGACAGGGAGGGAACACTGAA.

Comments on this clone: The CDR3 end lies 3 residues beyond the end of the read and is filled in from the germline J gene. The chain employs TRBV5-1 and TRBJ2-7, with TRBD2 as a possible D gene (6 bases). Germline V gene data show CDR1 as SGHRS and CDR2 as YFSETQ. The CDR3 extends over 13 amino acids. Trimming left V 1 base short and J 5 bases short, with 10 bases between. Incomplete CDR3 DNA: TGCGCCAGCAGCTTGTGGGGGGAGAACGAG. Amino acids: CASSLWGENE. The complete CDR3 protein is CASSLWGENEQYF.

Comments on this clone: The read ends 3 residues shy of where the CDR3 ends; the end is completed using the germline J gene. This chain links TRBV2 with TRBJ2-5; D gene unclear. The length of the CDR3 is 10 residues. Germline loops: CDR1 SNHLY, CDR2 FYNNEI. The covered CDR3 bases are TGTGCCAGCAGTATAGAAACC. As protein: CASSIET. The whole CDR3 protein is CASSIETQYF.

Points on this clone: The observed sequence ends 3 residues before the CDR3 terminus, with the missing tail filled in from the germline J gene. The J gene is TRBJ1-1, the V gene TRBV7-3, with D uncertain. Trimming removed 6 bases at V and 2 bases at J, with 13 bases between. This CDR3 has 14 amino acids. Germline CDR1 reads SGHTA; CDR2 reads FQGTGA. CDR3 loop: CASSGGSGNTEAFF. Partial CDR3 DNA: TGTGCCAGCAGTGGTGGTTCGGGTAACACTGAA.

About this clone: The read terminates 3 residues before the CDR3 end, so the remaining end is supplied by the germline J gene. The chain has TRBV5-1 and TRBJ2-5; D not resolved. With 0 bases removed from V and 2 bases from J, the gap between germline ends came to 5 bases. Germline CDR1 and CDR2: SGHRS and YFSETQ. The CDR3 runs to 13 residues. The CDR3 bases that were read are TGCGCCAGCAGCTTGGCCCTTCAAGAGACC. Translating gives CASSLALQET. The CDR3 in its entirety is CASSLALQETQYF.